The 18 T cell receptor beta chains in this list originate from one sample, sequenced in a study of blood T cell repertoires in COVID-19. The assay was immunoSEQ multiplex PCR, and TCRdb's table has in-frame clones only and misses some. The profile shows around 150,000 clones, around four fifths of them singletons. The sample taken for sequencing was peripheral blood. Receptors were obtained from a man between 65 and 85 years old with acute or convalescent COVID-19.

This clone was seen only a few times. The DNA for the CDR3 is TGTGCCAGTAGTTCGGGACAGGGGAGTGACTATGGCTACACCTTC. It encodes CASSSGQGSDYGYTF. V usage is TRBV19 and J usage is TRBJ1-2; 10 nucleotides line up with TRBD1. The CDR3 is 15 residues long. The V segment lost 5 bases and the J segment 3 bases; nucleotides outside the gene matches: 6. CDR1 LNHDA and CDR2 SQIVND come from the germline V gene (reference sequence). The full variable domain, its missing parts supplied by reference TRBV19 and TRBJ1-2, is DGGITQSPKYLFRKEGQNVTLSCEQNLNHDAMYWYRQDPGQGLRLIYYSQIVNDFQKGDIAEGYSVSREKKESFPLTVTSAQKNPTAFYLCASSSGQGSDYGYTFGSGTRLTVV.

V gene TRBV5-6 combines with J gene TRBJ2-4, with 7 positions matching TRBD1. Germline loops: CDR1 SGHDT, CDR2 YYEEEE. V trimming: 4 bases; J trimming: 1 base; junction bases outside the gene matches: 11. This CDR3 is 17 amino acids long. In DNA form, the CDR3 reads TGTGCCAGCAGCCTGACGGCCGGCAGGGGGGCCAAAAACATTCAGTACTTC. Protein sequence: CASSLTAGRGAKNIQYF.

The chain couples TRBV6-5 to TRBJ1-5; TRBD1 aligns across 9 bases. The V segment lost 11 bases and the J segment 6 bases; nucleotides outside the gene matches: 14. The CDR3 is 15 amino acids. Germline V CDR1 and CDR2: MNHEY, SVGAGI. CDR3 coding DNA: TGTGCCTCCAAACTGGGACAGGGAACGGGTCAGCCCCAGCATTTT. Translating it yields CASKLGQGTGQPQHF.

The genes are TRBV11-1 and TRBJ2-3, with TRBD2 matching 7 bases. Germline loops: CDR1 SGHAT, CDR2 FQDESV (reference sequence). The V gene end was trimmed by 1 base and the J gene end by 7 bases; junction bases not matched to a gene: 11. The CDR3 spans 16 residues. CDR3 sequence: CASSLGWLAVPNTQYF. In DNA, the CDR3 is TGTGCCAGCAGCTTAGGATGGCTAGCGGTCCCGAATACGCAGTATTTT.

This chain uses TRBV5-5 with TRBJ2-5; 9 nucleotides match TRBD1. V shed 0 bases, J shed 5 bases, and the junction held 11 bases outside the gene matches. Per germline, CDR1 SGHKS and CDR2 YYEKEE (reference sequence). This CDR3 is 17 amino acids long. This CDR3 reads CASSLGLGQGRGETQYF. Written as DNA, the CDR3 is TGTGCCAGCAGCTTGGGTTTGGGACAGGGAAGAGGGGAGACCCAGTACTTC. The full variable domain, completed using reference TRBV5-5 and TRBJ2-5, is DAGVTQSPTHLIKTRGQQVTLRCSPISGHKSVSWYQQVLGQGPQFIFQYYEKEERGRGNFPDRFSARQFPNYSSELNVNALLLGDSALYLCASSLGLGQGRGETQYFGPGTRLLVL.

Comments on this clone: A read error may produce the germline difference seen at one junction end. The V and J genes are TRBV7-7 and TRBJ1-1, with TRBD1 identical over 8 bases. CDR1 and CDR2 (germline): SSHAT, FNYEAQ (reference sequence). CDR3 length equals 13 residues. CDR3 nucleotides: TGTGCTAGCAGCGAACAGGGGGGTACTGAAGCTTTCTTT. It is translated as CASSEQGGTEAFF.

This clone showed up just once. The chain combines TRBV6-5 with TRBJ1-5; TRBD1 is a possible D gene (6 bases). V gave up 6 bases and J gave up 9 bases, with 15 bases separating them. CDR3 length: 13 residues. Germline CDR1 reads MNHEY; CDR2 reads SVGAGI. Written as DNA, the CDR3 is TGTGCCAGCAGACAGGGATCATGGAGGCCCCAGCATTTT. This codes for CASRQGSWRPQHF.

The chain uses TRBV3-1 (or the pseudogene TRBV3-2) and TRBJ1-1; D gene uncertain. The V end was cut by 1 base, the J end by 5 bases, with 8 bases between. Germline V gene sequence: CDR1 LGHDT, CDR2 YNNKEL (reference sequence). CDR3 length: 13 amino acids. CDR3 region: CASSQGAGTEAFF. The CDR3 bases are TGTGCCAGCAGCCAAGGTGCGGGGACTGAAGCTTTCTTT.

This chain uses TRBV28 with TRBJ1-2; 9 bases map to TRBD1. With V trimmed by 2 bases and J by 3 bases, 4 bases remained unmatched. The length of the CDR3 is 15 residues. Germline-derived CDR1 and CDR2 are MDHEN and SYDVKM. The CDR3 is CASSLGTGNDYGYTF. For the CDR3, the DNA is TGTGCCAGCAGTTTAGGGACAGGGAATGACTATGGCTACACCTTC.

This chain links TRBV27 with TRBJ1-5; tentative D call: TRBD1 (6 bases). This CDR3 region has 15 residues. With 7 bases removed from V and 0 bases from J, the gap between germline ends came to 13 bases. Looked up from germline, CDR1 is MNHEY and CDR2 is SMNVEV (reference sequence). CDR3 sequence (DNA): TGTGCCAGCAATTACAGGGTCCCTAGCAATCAGCCCCAGCATTTT. Translated: CASNYRVPSNQPQHF.

This rearrangement joins TRBV28 to TRBJ2-5; a possible D gene is TRBD1 (6 bases). Trimming left V 2 bases short and J 1 base short, with 8 bases between. CDR3 size: 14 residues. Germline assignment: CDR1 MDHEN and CDR2 SYDVKM. DNA of the CDR3: TGTGCCAGCAGTTTAAGGACAGTCCAAGAGACCCAGTACTTC. Amino acids: CASSLRTVQETQYF. Full variable domain (missing parts from reference TRBV28 and TRBJ2-5): DVKVTQSSRYLVKRTGEKVFLECVQDMDHENMFWYRQDPGLGLRLIYFSYDVKMKEKGDIPEGYSVSREKKERFSLILESASTNQTSMYLCASSLRTVQETQYFGPGTRLLVL.

The gene calls are TRBV3-1 (or the pseudogene TRBV3-2) and TRBJ1-3; no reliable D call. There are 13 residues in the CDR3. Germline CDR1 and CDR2: LGHDT and YNNKEL (reference sequence). Trimming removed 0 bases from V and 14 bases from J, with 14 bases in between. CDR3 DNA: TGTGCCAGCAGCCAAGATAACCGCGGCCGCGTATATTTT. Translated: CASSQDNRGRVYF.

The J gene is TRBJ1-1, the V gene TRBV3-1 (or the pseudogene TRBV3-2); 7 positions match TRBD1. V shed 6 bases, J shed 5 bases, and the junction held 6 bases outside the gene matches. The CDR3 is made up of 13 amino acids. From germline, CDR1 is LGHDT and CDR2 YNNKEL (reference sequence). The CDR3 DNA is TGTGCCAGCAGAAGACAGGGAGGAACTGAAGCTTTCTTT. Protein: CASRRQGGTEAFF.

The chain couples TRBV5-6 to TRBJ1-1, with 7 nucleotides matching TRBD1. The CDR3 runs 14 residues. After removal of 2 bases from V and 1 base from J, the junction contained 2 bases not matched to a gene. CDR1 and CDR2 (germline): SGHDT, YYEEEE. The DNA for the CDR3 is TGTGCCAGCAGCTTAGGGACAGCGAACACTGAAGCTTTCTTT. Translated: CASSLGTANTEAFF.

The genes are TRBV4-2 and TRBJ2-7, with 13 positions matching TRBD2. J lost 5 bases, V lost 0 bases, and 7 bases had no gene match. Per the germline V gene, CDR1 is LGHNA and CDR2 is YNFKEQ. CDR3 length: 17 amino acids. This CDR3 reads CASSQEGLAGDSHEQYF. For the CDR3, the DNA is TGTGCCAGCAGCCAAGAAGGACTAGCGGGAGACTCGCACGAGCAGTACTTC.

J is TRBJ1-5 and V is TRBV6-2 or TRBV6-3; the match to TRBD1 covers 7 bases. The CDR3 is 14 amino acids. Trimming cost V 6 bases and J 2 bases; bases outside gene matches: 4. Germline V gene data show CDR1 as MNHEY and CDR2 as SVGEGT. The CDR3 spells CASRPTGGNQPQHF. In nucleotides, the CDR3 is TGTGCCAGCAGGCCTACAGGGGGCAATCAGCCCCAGCATTTT.

The chain recombines TRBV6-1 with TRBJ2-6, with a weak D call TRBD1 (5 bases). Germline loops: CDR1 MNHNS, CDR2 SASEGT. Trimming took 4 bases from V and 4 from J, leaving 14 bases between them. This CDR3 spans 16 amino acids. CDR3 sequence reads: CASSGRALRGANVLTF. CDR3 in DNA: TGTGCCAGCAGTGGCAGGGCCCTCCGGGGGGCCAACGTCCTGACTTTC.

For the CDR3, the DNA is TGCAGCGTTAACCCAGGGGGCGCAGGGGGCTACACCTTC. It codes for CSVNPGGAGGYTF. The genes are TRBV29-1 and TRBJ1-2, with 8 positions matching TRBD1. The J segment lost 8 bases and the V segment lost 5 bases, leaving 10 bases of the junction unmatched. Germline V gene sequence: CDR1 SQVTM, CDR2 ANQGSEA. The CDR3 runs to 13 residues. The full variable domain, in which reference TRBV29-1 and TRBJ1-2 provide the parts outside the CDR3, is SAVISQKPSRDICQRGTSLTIQCQVDSQVTMMFWYRQQPGQSLTLIATANQGSEATYESGFVIDKFPISRPNLTFSTLTVSNMSPEDSSIYLCSVNPGGAGGYTFGSGTRLTVV.